The sequence of this T cell receptor beta chain was determined in a study of blood T cell repertoires in COVID-19. Assay used: immunoSEQ multiplex PCR; TCRdb lists only in-frame clones, some missing. The sample includes approximately 250,000 clones, 85% to 90% seen only once; the top ten take 3.6%. Germline V gene lookup returns CDR1 SGHRS and CDR2 YFSETQ. V lost 1 base, J lost 5 bases, and 6 bases stayed unmatched. CDR3 size: 14 residues. This chain links TRBV5-1 with TRBJ2-7; TRBD1 matches 7 bases. This clonotype originated in a man between 18 and 35 years old with active or convalescent COVID-19. The sequencing input was peripheral blood. The CDR3 spells CASSLTGVRDEQYF. The CDR3, as DNA: TGCGCCAGCAGCTTGACAGGGGTTCGGGACGAGCAGTACTTC.